Presented here are 27 T cell receptor beta chains from one specimen sequenced in a study of shared clonotypes between healthy human individuals. TCRdb's table, derived via immunoSEQ multiplex PCR, lists solely in-frame clones and lacks some. The sample carries 650,000 to 750,000 clones, around 72% recorded once. Specimen: memory CD4+ T cells sorted from blood. Subset: CD45RA-negative fraction. The receptors originated from a woman in her 30s in good health.

In this sample, this clone turned up once. This sequence joins TRBV2 and TRBJ2-3; 9 nucleotides match TRBD2. Germline V gene sequence: CDR1 SNHLY, CDR2 FYNNEI. The CDR3 sequence is 17 residues long. Unmatched junction bases numbered 20, after V lost 7 bases and J lost 9 bases. CDR3 sequence reads: CASTPTPTAGGSGTQYF. Here the CDR3 DNA reads TGTGCCAGCACCCCAACTCCCACAGCGGGGGGCTCGGGAACGCAGTATTTT.

This clone was seen a single time. V and J are TRBV5-1 and TRBJ2-7, with D unresolved. Looked up from germline, CDR1 is SGHRS and CDR2 is YFSETQ. The V and J ends lost 3 bases and 0 bases respectively, with 13 bases between them. The CDR3 length is 15 residues. The CDR3 here is CASSSSRAGSYEQYF. CDR3 sequence (DNA): TGCGCCAGCAGCTCGTCCCGGGCCGGCTCCTACGAGCAGTACTTC.

The rearrangement uses TRBV9 and TRBJ1-2; D gene ambiguous. V was trimmed by 3 bases and J by 4 bases, leaving 7 bases between them. Germline CDR1 and CDR2: SGDLS and YYNGEE. The CDR3 has 12 residues. Here the CDR3 DNA reads TGTGCCAGCAGCGACCAGAGCTATGGCTACACCTTC. Translated: CASSDQSYGYTF.

The chain carries TRBV12-5 and TRBJ2-2; D uncertain. Trimming removed 1 base from V and 3 bases from J, with 3 bases in between. The CDR3 extends over 13 amino acids. Germline values: CDR1 LGHNT, CDR2 FRNRAP. The CDR3 region has the DNA TGTGCTAGTGGTTTGGGATACACCGGGGAGCTGTTTTTT. The encoded protein is CASGLGYTGELFF. The variable domain in full, with the rest retrieved from reference TRBV12-5 and TRBJ2-2, is DARVTQTPRHKVTEMGQEVTMRCQPILGHNTVFWYRQTMMQGLELLAYFRNRAPLDDSGMPKDRFSAEMPDATLATLKIQPSEPRDSAVYFCASGLGYTGELFFGEGSRLTVL.

This clone was counted a single time. The junction shows a germline mismatch at one end, possibly a read error. The rearrangement joins TRBV10-3 to TRBJ2-3; a weak D match, TRBD2 (6 bases). The length of the CDR3 is 14 residues. Looked up from germline, CDR1 is ENHRY and CDR2 is SYGVKD. The CDR3 DNA follows: TGTGCCAGCAGTTTGGGACTTTTCACAGATACGCAGTATTTT. Translating it yields CASSLGLFTDTQYF.

The J gene is TRBJ1-5, the V gene TRBV28, with TRBD1 matching over 9 bases. The CDR3 is made up of 16 amino acids. Germline V CDR1 and CDR2: MDHEN, SYDVKM. V was pared by 7 bases and J by 2 bases, with 9 bases of the junction left unmatched. The CDR3 DNA follows: TGTGCCAGCACCCTCAGGGGACAGGGCCGCAATCAGCCCCAGCATTTT. Its protein is CASTLRGQGRNQPQHF. Using reference TRBV28 and TRBJ1-5 for the parts outside the CDR3, the full variable domain is DVKVTQSSRYLVKRTGEKVFLECVQDMDHENMFWYRQDPGLGLRLIYFSYDVKMKEKGDIPEGYSVSREKKERFSLILESASTNQTSMYLCASTLRGQGRNQPQHFGDGTRLSIL.

The gene calls are TRBV28 and TRBJ2-5; 10 nucleotides line up with TRBD1. This CDR3 contains 17 residues. Germline lookup yields CDR1 MDHEN and CDR2 SYDVKM. Unmatched junction bases numbered 9, after V lost 0 bases and J lost 5 bases. The CDR3 loop reads CASSLWGGQGGAETQYF. CDR3 DNA: TGTGCCAGCAGTTTATGGGGAGGACAGGGGGGTGCGGAGACCCAGTACTTC.

The CDR3: CASSRRRTSGTYEQYF. CDR3 coding DNA: TGTGCCAGTAGCCGCCGCAGGACTAGCGGGACCTACGAGCAGTACTTC. This chain uses TRBV19 with TRBJ2-7, with 12 bases aligning to TRBD2. Looked up from germline, CDR1 is LNHDA and CDR2 is SQIVND (reference sequence). The V and J ends lost 6 bases and 2 bases, in that order; junction bases with no gene match: 8. The CDR3 covers 16 residues.

This chain connects TRBV25-1 to TRBJ2-3; D remains ambiguous. The V gene's germline CDR1 is MGHDK and CDR2 SYGVNS. The CDR3 runs to 15 residues. V shed 5 bases and J shed 2 bases, with 14 bases lying between them. The CDR3 sequence is CASSSGQSPTDTQYF. The CDR3 DNA reads as TGTGCCAGCAGTTCCGGGCAAAGCCCCACAGATACGCAGTATTTT.

This clone was counted only a few times. The CDR3 reads CASSRQGEKLFF. As DNA, the CDR3 is TGTGCCAGCAGTCGCCAGGGTGAAAAACTGTTTTTT. This chain connects TRBV6-6 to TRBJ1-4; possible D gene TRBD1, 5 bases. This CDR3 contains 12 residues. With 5 bases removed from V and 7 bases from J, the gap between germline ends came to 8 bases. Per germline, CDR1 MNHNY and CDR2 SVGAGI (reference sequence).

The rearrangement uses TRBV5-1 and TRBJ2-1; D uncertain. With 0 bases removed from V and 8 bases from J, the gap between germline ends came to 15 bases. Germline assignment: CDR1 SGHRS and CDR2 YFSETQ. The CDR3 has 15 amino acids. The CDR3 protein is CASSLEVKSGDEQFF. The CDR3 bases are TGCGCCAGCAGCTTGGAGGTGAAAAGTGGGGATGAGCAGTTCTTC.

This clone was detected only a few times. The chain uses TRBV28 and TRBJ2-1, with no clear D. Germline CDR1 MDHEN, CDR2 SYDVKM. V lost 7 bases, J lost 6 bases, and 19 bases lay in between. The CDR3 is 15 residues long. The CDR3, as DNA: TGTGCCAGCACCACACGAGTACGTGGCTCCAATGAGCAGTTCTTC. This codes for CASTTRVRGSNEQFF.

This clone was detected ten times or more. The V and J genes are TRBV5-1 and TRBJ1-2; no definite D call. V was shortened by 4 bases and J by 0 bases, with 10 bases between the two germline ends. The CDR3 loop spans 14 amino acids. Germline CDR1 is SGHRS and CDR2 is YFSETQ. CDR3 bases: TGCGCCAGCAGCCCAGCGAAAGCTAACTATGGCTACACCTTC. This gives the protein CASSPAKANYGYTF.

This chain connects TRBV7-9 to TRBJ1-1; 9 bases map to TRBD1. The V and J ends lost 3 bases and 4 bases, in that order; junction bases with no gene match: 12. Germline-derived CDR1 and CDR2 are SEHNR and FQNEAQ (reference sequence). The CDR3 has 17 amino acids. The CDR3 DNA follows: TGTGCCAGCAGCTTTATTATAGGGACAGGGTTTGGCACTGAAGCTTTCTTT. It encodes CASSFIIGTGFGTEAFF.

The genes are TRBV7-6 and TRBJ2-7; TRBD2 aligns across 7 bases. This CDR3 has 18 residues. CDR1 and CDR2 from the germline V gene are SGHVS and FNYEAQ. Trimming at V came to 6 bases and at J to 3 bases, leaving 20 bases not matched to a gene. In nucleotides, the CDR3 is TGTGCCAGCAGTCCCACAGTGGGCGGGAGCGGTGTTGGCTACGAGCAGTACTTC. It codes for CASSPTVGGSGVGYEQYF.

This clone has just a few counts. The chain uses TRBV18 and TRBJ1-1; no clear D gene. The CDR3 runs 15 residues. Per the germline V gene, CDR1 is KGHSH and CDR2 is LQKENI. V was cut by 5 bases and J by 1 base, with 14 bases left in between. This CDR3 is CASSKSDGWNTEAFF. The DNA of the CDR3 is TGTGCCAGCTCAAAATCGGACGGGTGGAACACTGAAGCTTTCTTT.

This clone has just a few counts. The rearrangement links TRBV21-1 to TRBJ2-3; whether TRBD1, the table's D call, matches the DNA was not checked. TRBV21-1 is an annotated pseudogene. The CDR3 has 14 residues. The CDR3 is CASNPTGYTDTQYF. The CDR3, as DNA: TGTGCCAGCAATCCGACAGGGTACACAGATACGCAGTATTTT.

In DNA form, the CDR3 reads TGTGCCAGCAGTTTAGGGTTAGCAACCAAATCCCCTGGGACTGAAGCTTTCTTT. Translating it yields CASSLGLATKSPGTEAFF. V gene TRBV28 combines with J gene TRBJ1-1; D is unclear. Trimming left V 2 bases short and J 5 bases short, with 24 bases between. The V gene's germline CDR1 is MDHEN and CDR2 SYDVKM. The CDR3 is 18 residues long.

This chain joins TRBV6-1 and TRBJ2-7; possibly TRBD1 for D (6 bases). The ends were cut back, 1 base at V and 3 bases at J, with 10 bases in the middle. This CDR3 has 14 residues. CDR1 and CDR2 from the germline V gene are MNHNS and SASEGT. DNA of the CDR3: TGTGCCAGCAGTGAAGGGGGGACACTCTACGAGCAGTACTTC. Translation gives CASSEGGTLYEQYF.

The genes are TRBV10-1 and TRBJ1-1, with a tentative D call TRBD1 (5 bases). Germline lookup yields CDR1 WNHNN and CDR2 SYGVQD (reference sequence). CDR3 length: 14 residues. Trimming cost V 4 bases and J 5 bases, with 14 bases left between them. CDR3 in DNA: TGCGCCAGCAGTGTTCGGGGCCCGGGGACTGAAGCTTTCTTT. This codes for CASSVRGPGTEAFF.

This sequence joins TRBV15 and TRBJ1-4; 9 bases agree with TRBD1. The CDR3 runs to 17 residues. Unmatched junction bases numbered 9, after V lost 2 bases and J lost 5 bases. In germline, CDR1 is LNHNV, CDR2 YYDKDF (reference sequence). CDR3 amino acids: CATSRKPQGQGNEKLFF. The CDR3 coding sequence is TGTGCCACCAGCAGAAAGCCCCAGGGACAGGGAAATGAAAAACTGTTTTTT.

The chain couples TRBV27 to TRBJ1-2; D unresolved. Trimming stripped 5 bases from V and 6 bases from J, with 16 bases between. The CDR3 is 14 residues long. Germline CDR1 MNHEY, CDR2 SMNVEV (reference sequence). The chain's CDR3 is CASSPSAGFNGYTF. The DNA for the CDR3 is TGTGCCAGCAGTCCCTCGGCAGGATTCAATGGCTACACCTTC.

This clone was recorded a few times. The chain combines TRBV19 with TRBJ2-7; possible D gene TRBD1, 5 bases. This CDR3 spans 14 amino acids. Germline loops: CDR1 LNHDA, CDR2 SQIVND (reference sequence). Trimming cost V 5 bases and J 3 bases, with 14 bases left between them. CDR3 loop: CASSPPGYLYEQYF. CDR3 in DNA: TGTGCCAGTAGTCCACCAGGGTATCTCTACGAGCAGTACTTC.

The V and J genes are TRBV7-9 and TRBJ2-1; no definite D call. V gave up 3 bases and J gave up 5 bases, with 11 bases separating them. The germline CDR1 and CDR2 sequences are SEHNR and FQNEAQ (reference sequence). The length of the CDR3 is 14 residues. The CDR3 spells CASSFRHQDNEQFF. For the CDR3, the DNA is TGTGCCAGCAGCTTCAGGCACCAGGACAATGAGCAGTTCTTC. Based on the CDR3 plus reference TRBV7-9 and TRBJ2-1, the full variable domain is DTGVSQNPRHKITKRGQNVTFRCDPISEHNRLYWYRQTLGQGPEFLTYFQNEAQLEKSRLLSDRFSAERPKGSFSTLEIQRTEQGDSAMYLCASSFRHQDNEQFFGPGTRLTVL.

The V call is TRBV19, the J call TRBJ1-1; 10 bases are a match to TRBD1. The CDR3 contains 14 residues. Germline values: CDR1 LNHDA, CDR2 SQIVND (reference sequence). J gave up 6 bases and V 3 bases, and 4 bases lay outside the gene matches. The CDR3 loop is CASSIRQGAAEAFF. In nucleotides, the CDR3 is TGTGCCAGTAGTATCAGACAGGGGGCGGCTGAAGCTTTCTTT.

This chain connects TRBV19 to TRBJ1-4; D is ambiguous. Germline V CDR1 and CDR2: LNHDA, SQIVND (reference sequence). This CDR3 has 14 residues. Between the trimmed V and J ends, which lost 6 bases and 0 bases, there was a span of 8 bases. CDR3 amino acids: CASRGGSTNEKLFF. DNA for the CDR3: TGTGCCAGTAGAGGCGGCTCAACTAATGAAAAACTGTTTTTT.

This chain uses TRBV5-4 with TRBJ1-4; TRBD1 matches at 7 bases. Trimming cost V 4 bases and J 5 bases; bases outside gene matches: 5. CDR1 SGHNT and CDR2 YYREEE come from the germline V gene (reference sequence). CDR3 length: 14 amino acids. CDR3 nucleotide sequence: TGTGCCAGCAGCCCAGGACAGGAAAATGAAAAACTGTTTTTT. Residues: CASSPGQENEKLFF.